This T cell receptor (beta chain) was captured in a study of T cell repertoires in cytomegalovirus infection. MiXCR was run by TCRdb on the reads, yielding one entry per CDR3 protein. The sample holds around 340,000 distinct CDR3 sequences, just under 30% seen once. The CDR3 loop spans 15 amino acids. Germline CDR1 SGHVS, CDR2 FQNEAQ. With 0 bases removed from V and 9 bases from J, the gap between germline ends came to 12 bases. This clonotype came up a few times. Its matching antigen is unknown. Study-wide findings and caveats: The study identified carriers of CMV plus the relevant HLA from cumulative public TCR beta family frequency.

The V gene is TRBV7-8, the J gene TRBJ1-6, with D maybe TRBD1 (5 bases). The source was cultured PBMCs, collected from culture after CMV antigen stimulation. This receptor was taken from a human donor in good health (CMV status not recorded). Some clones in this sample may be carry-over from other donors' samples. The CDR3 DNA reads TGTGCCAGCAGCTTAGCAGGGCAGGGAAGTTCACCCCTCCACTTT. Its translation: CASSLAGQGSSPLHF.